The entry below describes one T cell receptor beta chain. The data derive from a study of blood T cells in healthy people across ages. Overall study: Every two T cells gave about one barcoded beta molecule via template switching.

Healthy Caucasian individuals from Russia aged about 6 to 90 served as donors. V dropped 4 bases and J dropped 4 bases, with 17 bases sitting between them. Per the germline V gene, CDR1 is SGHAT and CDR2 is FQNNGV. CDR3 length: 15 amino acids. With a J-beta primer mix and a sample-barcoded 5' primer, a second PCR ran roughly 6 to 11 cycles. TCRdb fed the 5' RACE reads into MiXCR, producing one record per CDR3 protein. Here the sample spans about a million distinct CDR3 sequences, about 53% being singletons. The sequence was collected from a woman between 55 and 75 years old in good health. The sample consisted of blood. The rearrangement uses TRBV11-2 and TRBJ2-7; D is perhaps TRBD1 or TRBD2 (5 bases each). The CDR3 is CASSSLWGKGYEQYF. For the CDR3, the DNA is TGTGCCAGCAGCTCACTATGGGGGAAGGGTTACGAGCAGTACTTC.